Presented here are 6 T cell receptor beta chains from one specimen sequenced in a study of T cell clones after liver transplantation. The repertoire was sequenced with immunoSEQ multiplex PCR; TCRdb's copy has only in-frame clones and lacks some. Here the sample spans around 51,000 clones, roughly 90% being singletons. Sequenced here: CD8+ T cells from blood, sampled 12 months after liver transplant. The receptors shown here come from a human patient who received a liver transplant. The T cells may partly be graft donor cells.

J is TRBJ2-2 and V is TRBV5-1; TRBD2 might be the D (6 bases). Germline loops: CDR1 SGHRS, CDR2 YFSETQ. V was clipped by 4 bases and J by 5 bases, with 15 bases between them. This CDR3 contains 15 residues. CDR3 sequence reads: CASSPPWRETGELFF. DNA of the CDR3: TGCGCCAGCAGCCCCCCCTGGAGGGAAACCGGGGAGCTGTTTTTT.

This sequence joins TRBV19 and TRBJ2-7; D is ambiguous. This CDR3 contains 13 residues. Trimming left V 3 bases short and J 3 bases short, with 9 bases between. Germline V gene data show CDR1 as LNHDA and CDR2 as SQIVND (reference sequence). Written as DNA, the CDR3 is TGTGCCAGTAGTATGGCACTCCACTACGAGCAGTACTTC. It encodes CASSMALHYEQYF.

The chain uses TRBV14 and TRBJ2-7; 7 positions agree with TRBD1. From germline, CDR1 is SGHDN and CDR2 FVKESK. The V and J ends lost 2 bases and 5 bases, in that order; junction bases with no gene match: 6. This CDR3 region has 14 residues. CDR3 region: CASSQLTGPHEQYF. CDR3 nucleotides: TGTGCCAGCAGCCAATTGACAGGGCCACACGAGCAGTACTTC.

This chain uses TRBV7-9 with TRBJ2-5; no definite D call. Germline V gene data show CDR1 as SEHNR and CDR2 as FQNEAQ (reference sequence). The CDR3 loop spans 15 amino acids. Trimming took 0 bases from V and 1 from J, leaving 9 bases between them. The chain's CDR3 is CASSLAWAAQETQYF. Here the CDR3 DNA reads TGTGCCAGCAGCTTAGCATGGGCAGCCCAAGAGACCCAGTACTTC.

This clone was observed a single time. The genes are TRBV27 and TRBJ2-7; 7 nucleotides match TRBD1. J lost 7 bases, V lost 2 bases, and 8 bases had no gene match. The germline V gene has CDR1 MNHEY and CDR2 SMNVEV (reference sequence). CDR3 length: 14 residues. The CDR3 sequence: CASSLLQGTGEQYF. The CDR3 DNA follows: TGTGCCAGCAGTTTACTACAGGGGACGGGGGAGCAGTACTTC.

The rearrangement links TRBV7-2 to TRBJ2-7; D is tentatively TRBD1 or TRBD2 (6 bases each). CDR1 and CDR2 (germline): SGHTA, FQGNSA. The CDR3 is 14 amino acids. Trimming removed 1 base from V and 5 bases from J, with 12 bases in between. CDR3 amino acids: CASSLEPGGHEQYF. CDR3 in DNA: TGTGCCAGCAGCTTAGAACCCGGGGGCCACGAGCAGTACTTC.